This TCR beta chain was retrieved from a study of identical twins. TCRdb re-called the 5' RACE reads through MiXCR, storing one row per CDR3 protein. The data contain 1.5 million or so distinct CDR3 sequences, 25% to 35% of them singletons. The germline CDR1 and CDR2 sequences are SGHTA and FQGNSA. Trimming took 1 base from V and 5 from J, leaving 20 bases between them. This CDR3 region has 17 residues. Concerning this clonotype: Its cognate antigen is unknown.

The study's findings and limits: For out-of-frame alpha sequences shared by twins, low generation probability was in excess. Insertions were fewer in abundant cord blood beta clonotypes, whereas memory repertoires showed none of this pattern. Within beta out-of-frame sequences, the excess sharing observed between twins was weaker. Modelling approaches yielded underestimates of out-of-frame TCR alpha sharing between monozygotic twins.

The chain combines TRBV7-2 with TRBJ1-2; D might be TRBD1 (5 bases). The source material was cord blood. The sequence was obtained from a newborn girl in good health. The CDR3 region is CASSLVAGTLGEYGYTF. Here the CDR3 DNA reads TGTGCCAGCAGCTTAGTGGCCGGGACTCTGGGGGAGTATGGCTACACCTTC. Variable domain in full (rest from reference TRBV7-2 and TRBJ1-2): GAGVSQSPSNKVTEKGKDVELRCDPISGHTALYWYRQSLGQGLEFLIYFQGNSAPDKSGLPSDRFSAERTGGSVSTLTIQRTQQEDSAVYLCASSLVAGTLGEYGYTFGSGTRLTVV.